This T cell receptor (beta chain) was observed in a study of identical twins. This clonotype was seen at least ten times. The V end was cut by 4 bases, the J end by 2 bases, with 18 bases between. The CDR3 runs to 17 residues. TCRdb re-called the 5' RACE reads through MiXCR, storing one row per CDR3 protein. Of roughly 240,000 distinct CDR3 sequences listed, 6.5% to 9% are singletons. These data were likewise used in another study, on yellow fever vaccine responses in identical twins.

Material: CD8+ T cells sorted from blood. The sequence came from a young woman in good health. V is TRBV12-3 or TRBV12-4 and J is TRBJ2-1; D possibly uses TRBD1 or TRBD2 (7 bases each). The chain's CDR3 is CASSSGGADVTYNEQFF. CDR3 DNA sequence: TGTGCCAGCAGTTCAGGGGGGGCCGATGTGACCTACAATGAGCAGTTCTTC.